This paragraph covers one TCR beta chain sequence. This sample was included in a study of blood T cell repertoires in COVID-19. Study background: The origin of the acute and convalescent COVID-19 samples was the United States, Italy and Spain. From T cells, B-cell-depleted T cells, or PBMCs came the material, which was cDNA or gDNA.

Patients at the Seattle site were enrolled during active infection and followed longitudinally. Generated by immunoSEQ multiplex PCR, the TCRdb table keeps only in-frame clones and is missing some. This table holds 300,000 to 450,000 clones, around 87% found once. The receptor's source is a woman aged 30 to 39 with COVID-19, enrolled during active disease. Sequencing used peripheral blood.

DNA for the CDR3: TGTGCCAGCAGGCGACTAGCGGGCTCCTATAGCACAGATACGCAGTATTTT. The encoded protein is CASRRLAGSYSTDTQYF. V is TRBV6-6 and J is TRBJ2-3; 10 nucleotides align to TRBD2. Germline values: CDR1 MNHNY, CDR2 SVGAGI (reference sequence). The junction had 9 bases not matched to a gene; V was cut back by 6 bases and J by 0 bases. The CDR3 is 17 amino acids.